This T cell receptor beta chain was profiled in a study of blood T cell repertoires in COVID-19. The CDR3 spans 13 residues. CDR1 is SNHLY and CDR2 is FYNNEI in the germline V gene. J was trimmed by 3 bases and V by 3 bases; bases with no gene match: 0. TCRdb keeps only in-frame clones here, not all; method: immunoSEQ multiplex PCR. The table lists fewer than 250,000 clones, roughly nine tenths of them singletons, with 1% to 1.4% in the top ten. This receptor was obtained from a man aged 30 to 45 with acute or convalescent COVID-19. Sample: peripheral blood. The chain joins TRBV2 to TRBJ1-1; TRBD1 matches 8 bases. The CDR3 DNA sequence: TGTGCCAGCAGTGAGGACAGGGACACTGAAGCTTTCTTT. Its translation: CASSEDRDTEAFF.